This entry lists 31 T cell receptor beta chains sequenced from one sample in a study of cytomegalovirus exposure and HLA in healthy donors. This PCR relied on a set of 60 Vbeta primers and 13 Jbeta primers. TCRdb's table, derived via immunoSEQ multiplex PCR, lists solely in-frame clones and lacks some. The sample has some 130,000 clones, about 68% seen once. Sequenced: PBMCs. The receptors were gathered from a human donor in good health.

This clone has a handful of counts. This sequence joins TRBV19 and TRBJ2-7; 12 nucleotides line up with TRBD2. With V trimmed by 5 bases and J by 3 bases, 5 bases remained unmatched. The length of the CDR3 is 15 residues. Germline values: CDR1 LNHDA, CDR2 SQIVND (reference sequence). CDR3 nucleotides: TGTGCCAGTAGTGAGACTAGCGGGAGTTTCTACGAGCAGTACTTC. It yields the protein CASSETSGSFYEQYF.

This chain links TRBV21-1 with TRBJ2-5; TRBD2, the table's D call, lacks a check against the DNA. TRBV21-1 is a recognized pseudogene. The CDR3 is 17 amino acids. This CDR3 reads CASSPGGQGQLPETQYF. DNA for the CDR3: TGTGCCAGCAGCCCGGGGGGTCAGGGCCAATTACCAGAGACCCAGTACTTC.

The chain links TRBV2 to TRBJ2-7, with TRBD2 matching 9 bases. Losses at the gene ends were 6 bases for V and 3 bases for J; bases not matched to a gene: 9. This CDR3 is built from 15 residues. The germline CDR1 and CDR2 sequences are SNHLY and FYNNEI. In DNA form, the CDR3 reads TGTGCCAGCAGCGCAGAGTTACTAGCGGGCTACGAGCAGTACTTC. Protein: CASSAELLAGYEQYF.

This CDR3 is CSAQRRGNNEQFF. For the CDR3, the DNA is TGCAGCGCCCAAAGAAGGGGGAACAATGAGCAGTTCTTC. The genes are TRBV29-1 and TRBJ2-1, with D possibly matching TRBD1 (6 bases). The V gene's germline CDR1 is SQVTM and CDR2 ANQGSEA. CDR3 length: 13 amino acids. With 7 bases removed from V and 5 bases from J, the gap between germline ends came to 15 bases.

The rearrangement uses TRBV19 and TRBJ2-6, with 7 bases that match TRBD1. Germline loops: CDR1 LNHDA, CDR2 SQIVND (reference sequence). This CDR3 spans 16 amino acids. V was clipped by 4 bases and J by 4 bases; unmatched bases: 7. Here the CDR3 reads CASSTLTGAGANVLTF. Written as DNA, the CDR3 is TGTGCCAGTAGTACACTTACAGGGGCCGGGGCCAACGTCCTGACTTTC. Variable domain in full (rest from reference TRBV19 and TRBJ2-6): DGGITQSPKYLFRKEGQNVTLSCEQNLNHDAMYWYRQDPGQGLRLIYYSQIVNDFQKGDIAEGYSVSREKKESFPLTVTSAQKNPTAFYLCASSTLTGAGANVLTFGAGSRLTVL.

The genes are TRBV28 and TRBJ2-5; TRBD1 aligns across 9 bases. The V gene's germline CDR1 is MDHEN and CDR2 SYDVKM. With V trimmed by 6 bases and J by 4 bases, 9 bases remained unmatched. The CDR3 loop spans 15 amino acids. The CDR3 reads CASSPGGQGGETQYF. In DNA, the CDR3 is TGTGCCAGCAGCCCCGGGGGACAGGGAGGAGAGACCCAGTACTTC.

This clone has only one observation. This chain connects TRBV16 to TRBJ2-5, with D tentatively TRBD2 (6 bases). V lost 0 bases and J lost 5, with 7 bases in between. From germline, CDR1 is KGHSY and CDR2 FQNENV. The CDR3 totals 13 residues. As DNA, the CDR3 is TGTGCCAGCAGCCAATCGGAGGGGGAGACCCAGTACTTC. Its translation: CASSQSEGETQYF.

This chain uses TRBV7-3 with TRBJ2-7, with D perhaps TRBD1 (6 bases). The germline V gene has CDR1 SGHTA and CDR2 FQGTGA. Trimming left V 5 bases short and J 6 bases short, with 8 bases between. The CDR3 length is 11 residues. CDR3: CASSEGGEQYF. The CDR3 coding sequence is TGTGCCAGCAGCGAAGGGGGCGAGCAGTACTTC.

The CDR3: CASSDELAGVDTQYF. The CDR3 DNA reads TGTGCCAGCAGTGACGAGCTAGCGGGAGTTGATACGCAGTATTTT. The chain uses TRBV6-4 and TRBJ2-3; 10 positions match TRBD2. The germline gives CDR1 MRHNA, CDR2 SNTAGT. V dropped 2 bases and J dropped 6; count of bases not matched to a gene: 5. This CDR3 region has 15 residues.

Written as DNA, the CDR3 is TGTGCCAGCAGCACATCAGGGGAGCTGTTTTTT. This translates into CASSTSGELFF. The chain is built from TRBV9 and TRBJ2-2; D gene uncertain. Trimming shortened V by 4 bases and J by 8 bases, and 6 bases separated the two germline ends. The CDR3 consists of 11 residues. Germline CDR1 SGDLS, CDR2 YYNGEE.

This chain links TRBV7-9 with TRBJ2-3; 9 positions match TRBD2. Trimming cost V 5 bases and J 5 bases; bases outside gene matches: 11. In germline, CDR1 is SEHNR, CDR2 FQNEAQ (reference sequence). This CDR3 spans 16 amino acids. CDR3 amino acids: CASSPRPGGRVDTQYF. The CDR3 DNA follows: TGTGCCAGCAGCCCACGGCCGGGCGGGAGGGTAGATACGCAGTATTTT.

This clone was found a few times. This chain joins TRBV18 and TRBJ2-7; 12 bases match TRBD1. This CDR3 region has 14 residues. V gave up 7 bases and J gave up 7 bases; unmatched junction bases: 8. Germline V lookup: CDR1 KGHSH, CDR2 LQKENI. CDR3 residues: CASLPGQGAGEQYF. The CDR3 DNA is TGTGCCAGCTTACCGGGACAGGGGGCCGGTGAGCAGTACTTC.

This clone appeared once. The gene calls are TRBV7-2 and TRBJ2-7; D perhaps matches TRBD1 (6 bases). V shed 4 bases and J shed 0 bases, with 16 bases lying between them. From germline, CDR1 is SGHTA and CDR2 FQGNSA. The CDR3 length is 16 residues. The CDR3 DNA follows: TGTGCCAGCAGCTGGGGGCTCAGGGGCGCCTCCTACGAGCAGTACTTC. Its translation is CASSWGLRGASYEQYF.

The chain is built from TRBV9 and TRBJ2-3, with 10 bases lining up with TRBD2. The CDR3 extends over 15 amino acids. V gave up 0 bases and J gave up 3 bases; unmatched junction bases: 1. Germline V gene data show CDR1 as SGDLS and CDR2 as YYNGEE. The CDR3 loop is CASSVEAGGTDTQYF. Written as DNA, the CDR3 is TGTGCCAGCAGCGTAGAAGCGGGAGGGACAGATACGCAGTATTTT.

The chain has TRBV6-5 and TRBJ2-7; D gene ambiguous. V was cut by 6 bases and J by 12 bases, with 21 bases left in between. The CDR3 runs 13 residues. CDR1 is MNHEY and CDR2 is SVGAGI in the germline V gene. CDR3 in DNA: TGTGCCAGCAGCCGTACCGCGGAATCATCGGGGTACTTC. Amino acid sequence: CASSRTAESSGYF.

The genes are TRBV5-4 and TRBJ2-7; TRBD2 aligns across 11 bases. Germline trimming cut 4 bases from V and 2 bases from J; bases unmatched to any gene: 5. The CDR3 runs 15 residues. CDR1 is SGHNT, CDR2 YYREEE, per germline (reference sequence). The CDR3 spells CASSPTSGKTYEQYF. CDR3 coding DNA: TGTGCCAGCAGCCCGACTAGCGGGAAAACCTACGAGCAGTACTTC.

The J gene is TRBJ2-7, the V gene TRBV27, with D tentatively TRBD2 (5 bases). Deletions cut 4 bases from V and 5 bases from J, with 9 bases between. This CDR3 comprises 12 residues. Germline CDR1 and CDR2: MNHEY and SMNVEV (reference sequence). The CDR3 here is CASSSAEDEQYF. The CDR3, as DNA: TGTGCCAGCAGTTCGGCGGAGGACGAGCAGTACTTC.

The chain combines TRBV27 with TRBJ2-7; 8 nucleotides match TRBD1. The V gene's germline CDR1 is MNHEY and CDR2 SMNVEV (reference sequence). V trimming: 2 bases; J trimming: 2 bases; junction bases outside the gene matches: 5. The CDR3 sequence is 15 residues long. Written as DNA, the CDR3 is TGTGCCAGCAGTTTAACGTGGGACAGGACCTACGAGCAGTACTTC. Translation gives CASSLTWDRTYEQYF.

Only a few counts were recorded for this clone. The chain uses TRBV19 and TRBJ1-3; TRBD1 matches 7 bases. The CDR3 is 16 residues long. In germline, CDR1 is LNHDA, CDR2 SQIVND (reference sequence). Losses at the gene ends were 8 bases for V and 0 bases for J; bases not matched to a gene: 10. The CDR3 DNA reads TGTGCCAGTGCGACTTCCGGGACAGTCTCTGGAAACACCATATATTTT. As protein: CASATSGTVSGNTIYF.

The genes are TRBV11-1 and TRBJ1-4; perhaps TRBD1 as D (5 bases). This CDR3 contains 15 residues. CDR1 is SGHAT, CDR2 FQDESV, per germline (reference sequence). V gave up 5 bases and J gave up 4 bases, with 14 bases separating them. The CDR3 DNA reads TGTGCCAGCAGCACCCGAAGCGGGGGTAATGAAAAACTGTTTTTT. It translates to CASSTRSGGNEKLFF.

V gene TRBV4-3 combines with J gene TRBJ2-3, with D tentatively TRBD2 (6 bases). V was shortened by 1 base and J by 4 bases, with 15 bases between the two germline ends. This CDR3 has 16 residues. Germline-derived CDR1 and CDR2 are LGHNA and YSLEER. The CDR3 region is CASSQVAVGGADTQYF. CDR3 sequence (DNA): TGCGCCAGCAGCCAAGTGGCCGTAGGAGGGGCAGATACGCAGTATTTT.

This clone was found a few times. V usage is TRBV19 and J usage is TRBJ2-7; D ambiguous. Germline CDR1 LNHDA, CDR2 SQIVND (reference sequence). V was trimmed by 3 bases and J by 0 bases, leaving 9 bases between them. The CDR3 is 14 amino acids. The CDR3 here is CASSIELSSYEQYF. The CDR3 DNA reads as TGTGCCAGTAGTATTGAACTAAGCTCCTACGAGCAGTACTTC.

This chain connects TRBV25-1 to TRBJ2-7; TRBD1 matches at 9 bases. There are 16 residues in the CDR3. With 3 bases clipped from V and 5 bases from J, the junction kept 11 bases outside the gene matches. Germline V CDR1 and CDR2: MGHDK, SYGVNS. The CDR3 DNA sequence: TGTGCCAGCAGTGATATTTCGGGGACAGGGCCCCACGAGCAGTACTTC. Amino acid sequence: CASSDISGTGPHEQYF.

This clone appeared a few times. This chain connects TRBV4-1 to TRBJ1-4, with 7 bases aligning to TRBD1. Germline lookup yields CDR1 MGHRA and CDR2 YSYEKL. The CDR3 runs to 19 residues. J gave up 1 base and V 1 base, and 12 bases lay outside the gene matches. CDR3 residues: CASSQVGQPNPRTNEKLFF. The CDR3 nucleotides are TGCGCCAGCAGCCAAGTGGGACAGCCAAACCCCAGAACTAATGAAAAACTGTTTTTT.

The genes are TRBV19 and TRBJ2-5; 11 bases are a match to TRBD1. Germline assignment: CDR1 LNHDA and CDR2 SQIVND (reference sequence). V was pared by 6 bases and J by 4 bases, with 4 bases of the junction left unmatched. The CDR3 is 14 amino acids. The CDR3 DNA is TGTGCCAGTAGGGACAGGGGGCAGGGAGAGACCCAGTACTTC. Protein product: CASRDRGQGETQYF.

This clone was detected only once. The rearrangement joins TRBV2 to TRBJ1-5; D possibly corresponds to TRBD1 (5 bases). Germline V gene data show CDR1 as SNHLY and CDR2 as FYNNEI. Between the trimmed V and J ends, which lost 6 bases and 0 bases, there was a span of 12 bases. This CDR3 has 15 residues. CDR3 sequence: CASSSDSYSNQPQHF. The DNA for the CDR3 is TGTGCCAGCAGCTCCGACAGCTATAGCAATCAGCCCCAGCATTTT.

The chain employs TRBV7-9 and TRBJ1-1, with TRBD1 as a possible D gene (5 bases). This CDR3 has 15 amino acids. Germline CDR1 is SEHNR and CDR2 is FQNEAQ (reference sequence). V was shortened by 0 bases and J by 4 bases, with 12 bases between the two germline ends. CDR3: CASSLAQGRSTEAFF. DNA for the CDR3: TGTGCCAGCAGCTTAGCGCAGGGTCGGAGCACTGAAGCTTTCTTT.

The rearrangement joins TRBV5-8 to TRBJ2-5, with D possibly being TRBD2 (6 bases). Between the trimmed V and J ends, which lost 4 bases and 4 bases, there was a span of 23 bases. The CDR3 contains 17 residues. Germline loops: CDR1 SGHTS, CDR2 YDEGEE. Here the CDR3 reads CASSPTGGPRRGETQYF. DNA for the CDR3: TGTGCCAGCAGCCCGACCGGGGGACCCAGGCGAGGAGAGACCCAGTACTTC.

The V call is TRBV9, the J call TRBJ2-1; 11 bases are a match to TRBD2. CDR1 SGDLS and CDR2 YYNGEE come from the germline V gene. The CDR3 sequence is 16 residues long. Trimming at V came to 2 bases and at J to 8 bases, leaving 9 bases not matched to a gene. The CDR3 sequence is CASSVTPEGLADEQFF. CDR3 DNA: TGTGCCAGCAGCGTTACGCCCGAGGGACTAGCGGATGAGCAGTTCTTC.

The chain employs TRBV25-1 and TRBJ1-1, with TRBD1 matching over 10 bases. The CDR3 totals 16 residues. Germline loops: CDR1 MGHDK, CDR2 SYGVNS. Trimming removed 2 bases from V and 12 bases from J; junction bases left unmatched: 15. CDR3 loop: CASSEPAGLTGGEPFF. In nucleotides, the CDR3 is TGTGCCAGCAGTGAACCGGCGGGTTTGACAGGGGGCGAACCTTTCTTT.

This clone was seen just once. The gene calls are TRBV9 and TRBJ2-3; TRBD2 agrees at 7 bases. V was pared by 3 bases and J by 3 bases, with 7 bases of the junction left unmatched. The CDR3 length is 15 residues. Per the germline V gene, CDR1 is SGDLS and CDR2 is YYNGEE. The CDR3 sequence is CASSGRGRWTDTQYF. The CDR3 coding sequence is TGTGCCAGCAGCGGGCGCGGGAGATGGACAGATACGCAGTATTTT.